The clone carrying this TCR beta chain was observed a single time. V lost 5 bases to trimming and J lost 7 bases, with 12 bases between them. Germline-derived CDR1 and CDR2 are SEHNR and FQNEAQ (reference sequence). The length of the CDR3 is 14 residues. The data were obtained in a study of blood T cells in healthy people across ages. A second PCR of 7 to 11 cycles used a sample-barcoded 5' primer and a J-beta primer mix. TCRdb re-derived calls from the 5' RACE reads in MiXCR, one entry per CDR3 protein. Altogether under 1,100,000 distinct CDR3 sequences are present, about 23% being singletons, with the ten largest covering 0.65% to 0.95%. The same sample was also studied in work on T cells of mothers and their children. That work states: The study found slightly higher but non-significant overlap in related versus unrelated mother-child pairs.

The chain recombines TRBV7-9 with TRBJ1-6; TRBD1 is a possible D gene (5 bases). This clonotype originated in a girl aged 2 to 9 in good health. The sample was blood. This CDR3 is CASSPWGQNSPLHF. The CDR3 DNA reads TGTGCCAGCAGCCCCTGGGGCCAAAATTCACCCCTCCACTTT.